The present TCR beta chain was sequenced within a study of cytomegalovirus exposure and HLA in healthy donors. The count of this clone is one. What it binds is not known. Findings and caveats of the study: For cytomegalovirus status, the classifier reportedly gave diagnoses with high specificity and sensitivity. CMV serostatus was the sole immune exposure data available. The authors listed some 150 TCR beta chains as cytomegalovirus-associated. A likely sequencing artifact accounted for one observed cluster of highly shared sequence variants.

Primers included in the PCR were 60 Vbeta and 13 Jbeta primers. Using immunoSEQ multiplex PCR, the repertoire was profiled, and TCRdb retains in-frame clones only, with some absent. The sample lists about 130,000 clones; approximately 85% were seen once. This sequence originates from a woman under 40 in good health and CMV-seropositive. Input material: PBMCs.

In nucleotides, the CDR3 is TGTGCCAGCAGCTCAGGGAAGGGCTCCTACGAGCAGTACTTC. Encoded protein: CASSSGKGSYEQYF. The V call is TRBV7-3, the J call TRBJ2-7; TRBD1 is a possible D gene (5 bases). Germline CDR1 is SGHTA and CDR2 is FQGTGA. With 4 bases removed from V and 0 bases from J, the gap between germline ends came to 10 bases. The CDR3 is 14 residues long.